A selection of T cell receptor beta chains follows, all from one sample in a study of T cell responses to AZD1222 COVID-19 vaccine. Sequencing used immunoSEQ multiplex PCR; TCRdb keeps in-frame clones, though not all of them. The sample has under 95,000 clones, around nine tenths seen once; the top ten hold 2.4%. The material was peripheral blood, obtained on day 0 of AZD1222 vaccination. The source of these receptors is an adult in good health. CDR3s include the opening cysteine and the closing phenylalanine or tryptophan. The order of the fields is D gene, V gene, clone size, J gene, CDR3 protein, CDR3 DNA. A D gene is named only where the DNA matches it firmly. The size of a clone is reported for some rows only, either as once, few or many, or as a class for expanded clones.

D: NA
V: TRBV3-1/TRBV3-2
size: NA
J: TRBJ1-2
CDR3: CASSLSQGIHGYTF
DNA: TGTGCCAGCAGCCTTTCCCAGGGAATACATGGCTACACCTTC

D: NA
V: TRBV3-1/TRBV3-2
size: NA
J: TRBJ2-5
CDR3: CASSQGPGRQETQYF
DNA: TGTGCCAGCAGCCAGGGACCCGGTCGACAAGAGACCCAGTACTTC

D: TRBD2
V: TRBV18
size: NA
J: TRBJ2-5
CDR3: CASSQGGQETQYF
DNA: TGTGCCAGCTCACAGGGAGGGCAAGAGACCCAGTACTTC

D: NA
V: TRBV2
size: NA
J: TRBJ2-5
CDR3: CASSLGQGEETQYF
DNA: TGTGCCAGCAGCCTAGGGCAGGGAGAAGAGACCCAGTACTTC

D: NA
V: TRBV11-2
size: NA
J: TRBJ1-1
CDR3: CASSLDQGWGFGAFF
DNA: TGTGCCAGCAGCTTAGATCAAGGTTGGGGCTTCGGGGCTTTCTTT

D: NA
V: TRBV27
size: NA
J: TRBJ1-2
CDR3: CASSLGGVDGYTF
DNA: TGTGCCAGCAGTTTAGGAGGGGTGGATGGCTACACCTTC

D: NA
V: TRBV12-3/TRBV12-4
size: NA
J: TRBJ1-1
CDR3: CASTMGGVTEAFF
DNA: TGTGCCAGCACCATGGGGGGAGTTACTGAAGCTTTCTTT

D: TRBD1
V: TRBV29-1
size: NA
J: TRBJ2-7
CDR3: CSARDRAGSYEQYF
DNA: TGCAGCGCCAGGGACAGGGCGGGCTCCTACGAGCAGTACTTC

D: NA
V: TRBV10-3
size: NA
J: TRBJ1-5
CDR3: CAIALEGNQPQHF
DNA: TGTGCCATCGCGTTGGAGGGCAATCAGCCCCAGCATTTT

D: NA
V: TRBV6-2/TRBV6-3
size: once
J: TRBJ2-7
CDR3: CASSYRQSSDYEQYF
DNA: TGTGCCAGCAGTTACCGGCAGTCTTCAGACTACGAGCAGTACTTC

D: TRBD2
V: TRBV19
size: few
J: TRBJ2-1
CDR3: CASATSGGPYNEQFF
DNA: TGTGCCAGTGCTACTAGCGGGGGGCCCTACAATGAGCAGTTCTTC

D: TRBD2
V: TRBV6-2/TRBV6-3
size: NA
J: TRBJ2-1
CDR3: CASSYWGAGGNNEQFF
DNA: TGTGCCAGCAGTTATTGGGGAGCGGGAGGGAACAATGAGCAGTTCTTC

D: TRBD1
V: TRBV27
size: NA
J: TRBJ1-6
CDR3: CASSLARTGYNSPLHF
DNA: TGTGCCAGCAGTTTAGCACGGACAGGGTATAATTCACCCCTCCACTTT

D: NA
V: TRBV30
size: NA
J: TRBJ2-2
CDR3: CAWKQTYSTGELFF
DNA: TGTGCCTGGAAGCAAACGTATAGCACCGGGGAGCTGTTTTTT

D: NA
V: TRBV6-2/TRBV6-3
size: once
J: TRBJ2-3
CDR3: CASSYQGTAYTDTQYF
DNA: TGTGCCAGCAGTTACCAAGGGACTGCTTACACAGATACGCAGTATTTT

D: NA
V: TRBV11-3
size: NA
J: TRBJ2-3
CDR3: CASSHGQVIGERRGADTQYF
DNA: TGTGCCAGCAGCCATGGACAGGTTATAGGGGAGCGGCGGGGCGCAGATACGCAGTATTTT

D: NA
V: TRBV6-5
size: NA
J: TRBJ2-1
CDR3: CASSYSAGRGYEQFF
DNA: TGTGCCAGCAGTTACTCCGCGGGCAGGGGATATGAGCAGTTCTTC

D: NA
V: TRBV6-2/TRBV6-3
size: NA
J: TRBJ2-1
CDR3: CASSYKTDGYNEQFF
DNA: TGTGCCAGCAGTTACAAGACAGACGGCTACAATGAGCAGTTCTTC

D: TRBD1
V: TRBV27
size: NA
J: TRBJ1-1
CDR3: CASSPWTGGQNTEAFF
DNA: TGTGCCAGCAGTCCTTGGACAGGGGGCCAGAACACTGAAGCTTTCTTT

D: NA
V: TRBV7-3
size: NA
J: TRBJ1-2
CDR3: CASSLGGAGGYTF
DNA: TGTGCCAGCAGCTTAGGAGGGGCCGGTGGCTACACCTTC

D: NA
V: TRBV19
size: NA
J: TRBJ1-4
CDR3: CASSIGGAYSEKLFF
DNA: TGTGCCAGTAGTATTGGAGGGGCCTATAGCGAAAAACTGTTTTTT

D: NA
V: TRBV3-1/TRBV3-2
size: NA
J: TRBJ2-7
CDR3: CASSQSGPHYEQYF
DNA: TGTGCCAGCAGCCAGTCCGGGCCCCACTACGAGCAGTACTTC

D: NA
V: TRBV28
size: NA
J: TRBJ1-1
CDR3: CASSLQGSTEAFF
DNA: TGTGCCAGCAGCTTACAGGGAAGCACTGAAGCTTTCTTT

D: NA
V: TRBV30
size: NA
J: TRBJ1-2
CDR3: CAWRKGGYTF
DNA: TGTGCCTGGAGGAAGGGTGGCTACACCTTC

D: NA
V: TRBV7-3
size: NA
J: TRBJ2-7
CDR3: CASSSGTGLGEQYF
DNA: TGTGCCAGCAGCTCAGGAACAGGACTTGGGGAGCAGTACTTC

D: TRBD1
V: TRBV18
size: NA
J: TRBJ1-4
CDR3: CASSPGQAATNEKLFF
DNA: TGTGCCAGCTCACCGGGACAGGCGGCAACTAATGAAAAACTGTTTTTT

D: NA
V: TRBV30
size: NA
J: TRBJ1-2
CDR3: CAWSTDRLGYTF
DNA: TGTGCCTGGAGCACCGACCGGCTTGGCTACACCTTC

D: NA
V: TRBV2
size: NA
J: TRBJ2-5
CDR3: CASREGVEETQYF
DNA: TGTGCCAGCAGAGAGGGTGTAGAAGAGACCCAGTACTTC

D: TRBD1
V: TRBV6-5
size: NA
J: TRBJ2-7
CDR3: CASSLRDRADEQYF
DNA: TGTGCCAGCAGTTTACGGGACAGGGCCGACGAGCAGTACTTC

D: NA
V: TRBV6-5
size: NA
J: TRBJ2-1
CDR3: CASKRGPGENEQFF
DNA: TGTGCCAGCAAGAGGGGCCCGGGGGAGAATGAGCAGTTCTTC

D: NA
V: TRBV7-9
size: once
J: TRBJ1-1
CDR3: CASSPFPETGHEAFF
DNA: TGTGCCAGCAGCCCCTTCCCTGAGACGGGTCATGAAGCTTTCTTT

D: NA
V: TRBV10-3
size: NA
J: TRBJ2-1
CDR3: CAISVGNEQFF
DNA: TGTGCCATCAGTGTTGGAAATGAGCAGTTCTTC

D: TRBD2
V: TRBV9
size: NA
J: TRBJ2-5
CDR3: CASSAGLAGGGEETQYF
DNA: TGTGCCAGCAGCGCGGGACTAGCGGGAGGAGGGGAAGAGACCCAGTACTTC

D: TRBD1
V: TRBV7-9
size: NA
J: TRBJ2-7
CDR3: CASSVPLTGYLGEQYF
DNA: TGTGCCAGCAGCGTACCGTTGACAGGGTATTTGGGCGAGCAGTACTTC

D: NA
V: TRBV6-5
size: NA
J: TRBJ1-4
CDR3: CASSLTNEKLFF
DNA: TGTGCCAGCAGTTTAACTAATGAAAAACTGTTTTTT

D: NA
V: TRBV6-9
size: few
J: TRBJ1-2
CDR3: CASSYFRRQSEVCF
DNA: TGTGCCAGCAGTTATTTCCGGAGACAGTCCGAAGTCTGCTTC

D: TRBD2
V: TRBV6-4
size: many
J: TRBJ2-3
CDR3: CASSEGTSADTQYF
DNA: TGTGCCAGCAGTGAGGGGACTAGCGCAGATACGCAGTATTTT

D: NA
V: TRBV6-2/TRBV6-3
size: NA
J: TRBJ1-1
CDR3: CASSPRGQANTEAFF
DNA: TGTGCCAGCAGCCCCAGGGGCCAGGCGAACACTGAAGCTTTCTTT

D: TRBD1
V: TRBV2
size: NA
J: TRBJ1-5
CDR3: CASSKDFRTGGRNQPQHF
DNA: TGTGCCAGCAGTAAAGATTTTCGGACAGGGGGCCGCAATCAGCCCCAGCATTTT

D: NA
V: TRBV24-1
size: NA
J: TRBJ2-3
CDR3: CATSDDLADTQYF
DNA: TGTGCCACCAGTGATGATTTAGCAGATACGCAGTATTTT

D: TRBD2
V: TRBV2
size: NA
J: TRBJ2-5
CDR3: CASSEGVAGETQYF
DNA: TGTGCCAGCAGTGAGGGGGTAGCGGGAGAGACCCAGTACTTC

D: TRBD1
V: TRBV6-6
size: NA
J: TRBJ2-1
CDR3: CASSRDRVYNEQFF
DNA: TGTGCCAGCAGCCGGGACAGGGTATACAATGAGCAGTTCTTC

D: TRBD1
V: TRBV29-1
size: NA
J: TRBJ1-1
CDR3: CSVGDRGAFF
DNA: TGCAGCGTTGGGGACAGGGGAGCTTTCTTT

D: NA
V: TRBV3-1/TRBV3-2
size: NA
J: TRBJ2-5
CDR3: CASSPWGRQETQYF
DNA: TGTGCCAGCAGCCCGTGGGGGAGGCAAGAGACCCAGTACTTC

D: NA
V: TRBV11-2
size: few
J: TRBJ2-7
CDR3: CASSPFGLAHNEQYF
DNA: TGTGCCAGCAGCCCCTTCGGTCTAGCGCACAACGAGCAGTACTTC

D: NA
V: TRBV7-2
size: NA
J: TRBJ1-1
CDR3: CASSLVGGRSNTEAFF
DNA: TGTGCCAGCAGCTTAGTCGGAGGCAGATCTAACACTGAAGCTTTCTTT